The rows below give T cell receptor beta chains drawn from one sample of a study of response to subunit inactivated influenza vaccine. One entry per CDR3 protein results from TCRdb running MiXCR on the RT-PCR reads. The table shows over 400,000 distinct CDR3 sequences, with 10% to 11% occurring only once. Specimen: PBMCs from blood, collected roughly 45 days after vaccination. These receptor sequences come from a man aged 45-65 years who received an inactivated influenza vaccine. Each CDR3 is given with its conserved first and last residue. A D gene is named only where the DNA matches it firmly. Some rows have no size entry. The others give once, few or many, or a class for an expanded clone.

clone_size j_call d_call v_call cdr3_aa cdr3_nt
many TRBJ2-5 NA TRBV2 CASRDFESQETQYF TGTGCCAGCAGGGACTTCGAGTCTCAAGAGACCCAGTACTTC
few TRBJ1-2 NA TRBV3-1 CASSQDRYYGYTF TGTGCCAGCAGCCAAGACAGGTATTATGGCTACACCTTC
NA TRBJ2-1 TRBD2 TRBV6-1 CASIRTSGPRVEQFF TGTGCCAGCATCAGGACTAGCGGGCCCAGGGTTGAGCAGTTCTTC
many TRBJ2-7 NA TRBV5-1 CASSPSGRYEQYF TGCGCCAGCAGCCCCAGTGGGCGGTACGAGCAGTACTTC
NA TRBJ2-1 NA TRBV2 CASSLYRELEQFF TGTGCCAGCAGCTTATACAGGGAACTTGAGCAGTTCTTC
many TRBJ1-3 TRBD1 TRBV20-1 CSARDRTSGNTIYF TGCAGTGCTCGGGACAGGACCTCTGGAAACACCATATATTTT
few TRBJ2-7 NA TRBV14 CASSQFHYEQYF TGTGCCAGCAGCCAATTCCACTACGAGCAGTACTTC
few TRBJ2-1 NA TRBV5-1 CASSLPARTGNEQFF TGCGCCAGCAGCTTGCCTGCTAGGACGGGTAATGAGCAGTTCTTC
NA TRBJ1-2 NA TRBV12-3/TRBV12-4 CASKGAGHGYTF TGTGCCAGCAAAGGGGCCGGTCATGGCTACACCTTC
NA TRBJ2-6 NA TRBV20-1 CSAGQGGSGANVLTF TGCAGTGCTGGACAGGGAGGGTCTGGGGCCAACGTCCTGACTTTC
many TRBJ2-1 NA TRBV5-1 CASSPATDRYNEQFF TGCGCCAGCAGCCCCGCTACGGACAGATACAATGAGCAGTTCTTC
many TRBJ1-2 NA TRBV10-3 CAISDGSPGYTF TGTGCCATCAGTGACGGGAGCCCTGGCTACACCTTC
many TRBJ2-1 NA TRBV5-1 CASSLQDNNNEQFF TGCGCCAGCAGCTTGCAGGACAATAACAATGAGCAGTTCTTC
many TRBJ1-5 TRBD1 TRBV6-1 CASRPRRGLNQPQHF TGTGCCAGCAGGCCACGCAGGGGGCTTAATCAGCCCCAGCATTTT
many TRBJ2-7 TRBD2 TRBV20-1 CSARPGGPYYEQYF TGCAGTGCTAGACCGGGGGGACCATACTACGAGCAGTACTTC
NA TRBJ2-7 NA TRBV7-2 CASSFTSSTYEQYF TGTGCCAGCAGCTTTACATCCTCTACCTACGAGCAGTACTTC
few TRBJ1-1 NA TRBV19 CANPILGQGWTEAFF TGTGCCAATCCCATCCTAGGGCAGGGATGGACTGAAGCTTTCTTT
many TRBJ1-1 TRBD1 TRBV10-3 CAISESEVRQGVEAFF TGTGCCATCAGTGAGTCGGAAGTTCGGCAGGGGGTTGAAGCTTTCTTT
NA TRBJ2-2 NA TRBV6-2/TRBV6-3 CASSYGNSRSTGELFF TGTGCCAGCAGTTACGGGAATTCCCGATCCACCGGGGAGCTGTTTTTT
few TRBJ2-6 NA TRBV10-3 CAISESGTLLSGANVLTF TGTGCCATCAGTGAGTCCGGGACACTCCTCTCTGGGGCCAACGTCCTGACTTTC
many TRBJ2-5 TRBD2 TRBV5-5 CASSIGTSGDQETQYF TGTGCCAGCAGCATTGGGACTAGCGGGGACCAAGAGACCCAGTACTTC
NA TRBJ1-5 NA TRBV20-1 CSARGYRRASNQPQHF TGCAGTGCTAGAGGCTACAGGAGGGCAAGCAATCAGCCCCAGCATTTT
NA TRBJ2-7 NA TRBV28 CASTDRSYEQYF TGTGCCAGCACTGACAGATCCTACGAGCAGTACTTC
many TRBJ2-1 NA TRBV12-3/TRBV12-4 CASTHDPLYNEQFF TGTGCCAGCACCCACGACCCCCTTTACAATGAGCAGTTCTTC
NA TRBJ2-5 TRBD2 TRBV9 CASSPTGTTETQYF TGTGCCAGCAGCCCAACCGGGACTACAGAGACCCAGTACTTC
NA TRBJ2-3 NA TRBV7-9 CASSLASGRGSGTQYF TGTGCCAGCAGCTTAGCATCTGGCCGGGGATCGGGTACGCAGTATTTT
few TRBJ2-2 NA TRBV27 CASSSPGQSGELFF TGTGCCAGCAGTTCCCCTGGACAGTCCGGGGAGCTGTTTTTT
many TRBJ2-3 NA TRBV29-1 CSSYRADTQYF TGCAGCTCATATAGGGCGGATACGCAGTATTTT
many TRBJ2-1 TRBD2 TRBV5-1 CASSLTGLAGGRDEQFF TGCGCCAGCAGCCTAACGGGACTAGCGGGGGGCCGGGATGAGCAGTTCTTC
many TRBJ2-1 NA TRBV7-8 CASSYGGGGYYNEQFF TGTGCCAGCAGCTACGGAGGGGGTGGATACTACAATGAGCAGTTCTTC
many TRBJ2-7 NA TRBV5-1 CASSSSRFRHEQYF TGCGCCAGCAGCTCCTCTAGATTCCGCCACGAGCAGTACTTC
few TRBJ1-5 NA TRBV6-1 CASSETGYQPQHF TGTGCCAGCAGTGAAACAGGGTATCAGCCCCAGCATTTT
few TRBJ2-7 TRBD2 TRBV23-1 CASRAQSVTSDDEQYF TGCGCCAGCAGAGCACAATCGGTGACTAGCGACGACGAGCAGTACTTC
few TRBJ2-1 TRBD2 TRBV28 CASSPTTSGGPPRKQFF TGTGCCAGCAGTCCTACAACTAGCGGGGGACCCCCGAGAAAGCAGTTCTTC
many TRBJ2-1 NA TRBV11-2 CASSSDRYYNEQFF TGTGCCAGCAGCTCCGACCGATACTACAATGAGCAGTTCTTC
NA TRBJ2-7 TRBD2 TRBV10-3 CAISDPSSGAPYEQYF TGTGCCATCAGTGACCCCTCTAGCGGGGCCCCCTACGAGCAGTACTTC
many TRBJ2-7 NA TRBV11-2 CASSFRGGRQAFLGEQYF TGTGCCAGCAGTTTCAGGGGTGGCAGACAGGCGTTCCTGGGCGAGCAGTACTTC
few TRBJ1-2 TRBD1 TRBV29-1 CSVAQSGTAFRPYGYTF TGCAGCGTGGCCCAATCGGGGACAGCCTTTCGACCCTATGGCTACACCTTC
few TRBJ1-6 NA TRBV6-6 CASSFTETNSPLHF TGTGCCAGCAGTTTCACCGAAACTAATTCACCCCTCCACTTT
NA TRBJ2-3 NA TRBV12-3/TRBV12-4 CASRVFGGTSTDTQYF TGTGCCAGCAGGGTCTTCGGGGGTACCTCCACAGATACGCAGTATTTT
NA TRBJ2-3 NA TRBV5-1 CASSPRPPEDTQYF TGCGCCAGCAGCCCGCGACCTCCCGAAGATACGCAGTATTTT
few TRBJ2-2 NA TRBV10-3 CASTGNTGELFF TGTGCCAGTACGGGGAACACCGGGGAGCTGTTTTTT
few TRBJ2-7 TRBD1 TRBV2 CASSGDRVLYEQYF TGTGCCAGCAGTGGGGACAGGGTTCTCTACGAGCAGTACTTC
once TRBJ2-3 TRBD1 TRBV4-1 CASSQDRGRGRIGTDTQYF TGCGCCAGCAGCCAAGATCGGGGCAGGGGGCGGATTGGCACAGATACGCAGTATTTT
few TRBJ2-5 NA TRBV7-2 CASSFTPSGQETQYF TGTGCCAGCAGCTTTACGCCCAGCGGCCAAGAGACCCAGTACTTC
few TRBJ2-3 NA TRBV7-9 CASSFTQFSTDTQYF TGTGCCAGCAGCTTTACACAGTTCAGCACAGATACGCAGTATTTT
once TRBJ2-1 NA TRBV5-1 CASQAGFSYNEQFF TGCGCCAGCCAGGCCGGTTTCTCCTACAATGAGCAGTTCTTC
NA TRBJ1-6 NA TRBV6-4 CASSEASRGSPPHF TGTGCCAGCAGTGAGGCGAGCCGGGGTTCACCCCCCCACTTT
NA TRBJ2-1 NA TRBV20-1 CSAQSVRNDNEQFF TGCAGTGCTCAGAGCGTGAGGAATGACAATGAGCAGTTCTTC
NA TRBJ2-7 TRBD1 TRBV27 CASRPSSGTGTREQYF TGTGCCAGCAGGCCAAGTTCCGGGACAGGGACCCGCGAGCAGTACTTC
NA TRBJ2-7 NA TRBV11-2 CASSLGAGPYF TGTGCCAGCAGCTTAGGGGCAGGACCGTACTTC
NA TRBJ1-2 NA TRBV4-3 CASSPRPRGNYGYTF TGCGCCAGCAGCCCCCGTCCCCGGGGGAACTATGGCTACACCTTC
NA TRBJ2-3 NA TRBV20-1 CSTVGGGAGDTQYF TGCAGTACCGTTGGTGGGGGGGCAGGAGATACGCAGTATTTT
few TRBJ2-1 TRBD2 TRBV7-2 CASSPSGLAGAGEQFF TGTGCCAGCAGCCCGAGTGGACTAGCGGGAGCGGGTGAGCAGTTCTTC
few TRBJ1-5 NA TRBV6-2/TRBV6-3 CASSYEGRQPQHF TGTGCCAGCAGTTACGAGGGCCGGCAGCCCCAGCATTTT